This T cell receptor beta chain was identified during a study of vaccination effects on CD4 cells after COVID-19. Of note for this clone: Its antigen remains unidentified.

Sequenced by immunoSEQ multiplex PCR; TCRdb stores in-frame clones only, minus some. This table has 65,000 to 75,000 clones, around 70% appearing once. Ahead of sequencing, the ViraFEST assay grew antigen-specific CD4+ T cells using viral peptide pools. Cells that had been cultured for less than 13 days were the source of isolated CD4+ T cells. Two doses of either BNT162b2 or mRNA-1273 were given to each participant. Nucleocapsid antibodies were negative in the vaccine recipients, who had never had SARS-CoV-2 infection. The CDR3 runs 15 residues. Germline loops: CDR1 GTSNPN, CDR2 SVGIG (reference sequence). The J segment lost 5 bases and the V segment lost 4 bases, leaving 9 bases of the junction unmatched.

J is TRBJ1-1 and V is TRBV30, with 11 bases identical to TRBD1. The sample in question was CD4+ T cells from PBMCs cultured with HCoV-229E spike peptides, obtained after COVID-19 vaccination. The clonotype originates from a human donor who received a COVID-19 vaccine. As DNA, the CDR3 is TGTGCCTGGACGCTGCCGGGACAGGGGGGAACTGAAGCTTTCTTT. Translating it yields CAWTLPGQGGTEAFF.